The entry below gives a single TCR beta chain sequence along with its context. These data belong to a study of T-cell memory formation after mild COVID-19. Using its own MiXCR run on the 5' RACE reads, TCRdb lists one record per CDR3 protein. Of hundreds of thousands of distinct CDR3 sequences in the sample, roughly a fifth are singletons; the top ten hold approximately 8.4%. The CDR3 totals 14 residues. Germline CDR1 is MNHEY and CDR2 is SMNVEV (reference sequence). V lost 3 bases and J lost 8, with 16 bases in between. The receptor comes from an adult woman who had mild COVID-19 (a few samples of this study predate the infection). Cell type and time point are not known. The sample comprised PBMCs or a T cell subset sorted from them (not recorded which). This rearrangement joins TRBV27 to TRBJ1-2; D perhaps matches TRBD1 (5 bases). In DNA, the CDR3 is TGTGCCAGCAGTTTGACCTGGCAGGGAGGCGGCTACACCTTC. It translates to CASSLTWQGGGYTF.